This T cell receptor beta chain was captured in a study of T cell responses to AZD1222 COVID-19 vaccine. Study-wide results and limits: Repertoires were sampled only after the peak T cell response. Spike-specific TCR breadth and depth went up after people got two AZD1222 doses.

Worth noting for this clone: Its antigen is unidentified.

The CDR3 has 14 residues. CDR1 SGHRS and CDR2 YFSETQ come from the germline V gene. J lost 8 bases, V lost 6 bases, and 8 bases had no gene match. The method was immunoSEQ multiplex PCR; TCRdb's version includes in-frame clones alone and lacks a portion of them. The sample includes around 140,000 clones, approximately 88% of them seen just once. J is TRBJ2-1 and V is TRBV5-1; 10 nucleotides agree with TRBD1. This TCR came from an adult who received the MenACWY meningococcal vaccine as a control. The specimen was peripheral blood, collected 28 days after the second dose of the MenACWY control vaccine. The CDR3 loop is CASNQDRGSYEQFF. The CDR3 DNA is TGCGCCAGCAACCAGGACAGGGGGTCATATGAGCAGTTCTTC.